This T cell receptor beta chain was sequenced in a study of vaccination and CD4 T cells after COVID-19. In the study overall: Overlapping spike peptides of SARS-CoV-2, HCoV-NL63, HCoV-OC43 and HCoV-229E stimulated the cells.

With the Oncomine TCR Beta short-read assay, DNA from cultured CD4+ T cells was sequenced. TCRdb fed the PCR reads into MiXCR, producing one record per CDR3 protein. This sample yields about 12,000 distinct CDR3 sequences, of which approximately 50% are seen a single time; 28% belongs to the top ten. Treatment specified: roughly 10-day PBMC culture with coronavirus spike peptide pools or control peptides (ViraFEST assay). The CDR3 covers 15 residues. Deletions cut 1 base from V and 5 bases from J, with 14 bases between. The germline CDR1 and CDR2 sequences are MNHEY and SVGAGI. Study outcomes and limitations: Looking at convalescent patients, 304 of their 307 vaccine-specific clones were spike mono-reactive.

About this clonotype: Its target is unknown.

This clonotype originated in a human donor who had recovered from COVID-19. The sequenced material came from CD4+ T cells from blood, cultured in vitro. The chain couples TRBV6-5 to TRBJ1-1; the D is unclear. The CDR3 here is CASSYLAEVETEAFF. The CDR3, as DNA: TGTGCCAGCAGTTACTTGGCGGAGGTGGAAACTGAAGCTTTCTTT.